This T cell receptor (beta chain) was obtained from a study of T cells after yellow fever vaccination. Study findings and constraints: A small share of clonotypes appeared in both CD4 and CD8 compartments. The secondary T-cell response peaked on day 5, not day 15, but was weaker.

A remark on this clonotype: Antigen: not known.

The 5'RACE template-switching step produced TCR cDNA and added a universal primer site and UMIs. TCRdb reprocessed the 5' RACE reads via MiXCR and lists one record per CDR3 protein. The repertoire holds approximately 580,000 distinct CDR3 sequences, roughly a sixth seen once, with around 16% in the top ten. Specimen: PBMCs, collected 5 days after the first yellow fever vaccination. The sequence was obtained from a man aged 18 to 29 who received the YFV17D yellow fever vaccine.

For the CDR3, the DNA is TGTGCCAGCAGCGCTTTGACAGGGGCTAACTATGGCTACACCTTC. This translates into CASSALTGANYGYTF. The chain joins TRBV9 to TRBJ1-2; 8 nucleotides agree with TRBD1. The V gene end was trimmed by 3 bases and the J gene end by 0 bases; junction bases not matched to a gene: 4. CDR1 is SGDLS, CDR2 YYNGEE, per germline. This CDR3 region has 15 residues.